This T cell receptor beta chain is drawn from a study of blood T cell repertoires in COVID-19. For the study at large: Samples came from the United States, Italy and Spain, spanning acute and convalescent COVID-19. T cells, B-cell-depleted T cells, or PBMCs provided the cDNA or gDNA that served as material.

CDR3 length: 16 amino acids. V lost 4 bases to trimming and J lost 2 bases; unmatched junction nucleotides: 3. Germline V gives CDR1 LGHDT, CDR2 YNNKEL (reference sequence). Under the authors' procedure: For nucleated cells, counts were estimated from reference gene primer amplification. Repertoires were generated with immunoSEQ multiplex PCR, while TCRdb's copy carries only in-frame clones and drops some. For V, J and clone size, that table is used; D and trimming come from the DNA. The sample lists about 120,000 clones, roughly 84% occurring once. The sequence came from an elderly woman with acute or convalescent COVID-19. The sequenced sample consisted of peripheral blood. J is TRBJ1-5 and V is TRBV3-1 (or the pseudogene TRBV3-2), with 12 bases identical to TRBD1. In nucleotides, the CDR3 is TGTGCCAGCAGCCCGGGGACAGGGGGCGGCAATCAGCCCCAGCATTTT. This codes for CASSPGTGGGNQPQHF.